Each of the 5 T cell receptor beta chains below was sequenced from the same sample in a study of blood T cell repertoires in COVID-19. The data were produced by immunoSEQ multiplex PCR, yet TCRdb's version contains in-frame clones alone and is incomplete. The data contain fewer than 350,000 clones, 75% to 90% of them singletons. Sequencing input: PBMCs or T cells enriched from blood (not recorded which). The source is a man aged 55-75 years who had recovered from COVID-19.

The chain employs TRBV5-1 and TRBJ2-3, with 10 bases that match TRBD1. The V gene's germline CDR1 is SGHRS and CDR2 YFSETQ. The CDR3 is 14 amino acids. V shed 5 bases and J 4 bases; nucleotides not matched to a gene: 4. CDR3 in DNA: TGCGCCAGCAGTCCGGACAGGGGGTCAGATACGCAGTATTTT. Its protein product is CASSPDRGSDTQYF.

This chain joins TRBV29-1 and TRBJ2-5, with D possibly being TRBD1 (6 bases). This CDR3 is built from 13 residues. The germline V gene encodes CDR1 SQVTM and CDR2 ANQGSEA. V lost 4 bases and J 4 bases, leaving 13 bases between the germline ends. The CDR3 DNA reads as TGCAGCGTTGGGGCAGGGGAAAGAGAGACCCAGTACTTC. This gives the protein CSVGAGERETQYF.

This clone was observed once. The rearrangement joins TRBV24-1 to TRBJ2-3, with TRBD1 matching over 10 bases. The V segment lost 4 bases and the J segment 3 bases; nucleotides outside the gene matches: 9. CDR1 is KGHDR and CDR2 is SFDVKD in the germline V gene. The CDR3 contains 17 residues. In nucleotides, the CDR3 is TGTGCCACCAGTGACTCCTCCCGGGACAGGGGAACAGATACGCAGTATTTT. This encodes CATSDSSRDRGTDTQYF.

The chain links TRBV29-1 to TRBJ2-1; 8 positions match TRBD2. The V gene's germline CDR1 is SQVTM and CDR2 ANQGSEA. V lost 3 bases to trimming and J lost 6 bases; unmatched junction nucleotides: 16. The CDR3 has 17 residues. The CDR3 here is CSVEGGPGTRGGNEQFF. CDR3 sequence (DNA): TGCAGCGTTGAGGGGGGTCCCGGGACTAGGGGAGGCAATGAGCAGTTCTTC.

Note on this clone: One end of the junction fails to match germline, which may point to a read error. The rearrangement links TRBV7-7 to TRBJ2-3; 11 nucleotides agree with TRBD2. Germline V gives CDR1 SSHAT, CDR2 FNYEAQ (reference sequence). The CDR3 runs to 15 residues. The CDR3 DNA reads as TGTGCTAGCAGCCGACTAGCGGGATTGACAGATACGCAGTATTTT. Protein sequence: CASSRLAGLTDTQYF. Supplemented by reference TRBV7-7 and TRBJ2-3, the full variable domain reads GAGVSQSPRYKVTKRGQDVTLRCDPISSHATLYWYQQALGQGPEFLTYFNYEAQPDKSGLPSDRFSAERPEGSISTLTIQRTEQRDSAMYRCASSRLAGLTDTQYFGPGTRLTVL.